One and the same sample provided the 25 T cell receptor beta chains below, sequenced in a study of cytomegalovirus exposure and HLA in healthy donors. Clones were sequenced by immunoSEQ multiplex PCR, and TCRdb holds only the in-frame ones, with some missing. In the table there are 200,000 to 300,000 clones, about 90% of which are singletons. Sequenced input: PBMCs. The source of these receptors is a woman aged 30 to 39 in good health and CMV-seropositive.

This chain uses TRBV7-9 with TRBJ1-2; D might be TRBD1 (6 bases). Deletions cut 2 bases from V and 4 bases from J, with 14 bases between. The V gene's germline CDR1 is SEHNR and CDR2 FQNEAQ (reference sequence). The CDR3 sequence is 15 residues long. The chain's CDR3 is CASSLPLDSTYGYTF. The CDR3 DNA sequence: TGTGCCAGCAGCTTACCCTTGGACAGCACCTATGGCTACACCTTC.

With respect to this clone: Distinct nucleotide sequences in the sample also encode this CDR3. The V call is TRBV30, the J call TRBJ1-5; no clear D gene. V lost 0 bases, J lost 2 bases, and 5 bases lay in between. The CDR3 loop spans 13 amino acids. CDR1 is GTSNPN, CDR2 SVGIG, per germline (reference sequence). The CDR3 DNA reads as TGTGCCTGGAGTGTATCTGGCAATCAGCCCCAGCATTTT. It translates to CAWSVSGNQPQHF. Supplemented by reference TRBV30 and TRBJ1-5, the full variable domain reads SQTIHQWPATLVQPVGSPLSLECTVEGTSNPNLYWYRQAAGRGLQLLFYSVGIGQISSEVPQNLSASRPQDRQFILSSKKLLLSDSGFYLCAWSVSGNQPQHFGDGTRLSIL.

The gene calls are TRBV19 and TRBJ1-1, with 10 bases identical to TRBD1. The germline CDR1 and CDR2 sequences are LNHDA and SQIVND (reference sequence). Trimming removed 5 bases from V and 13 bases from J; junction bases left unmatched: 10. CDR3 length: 13 amino acids. The CDR3 bases are TGTGCCAGTAGTTCGGGACAGGGGTCGGCGGGTTTCTTT. Its translation: CASSSGQGSAGFF.

The CDR3 loop reads CASSLAANTGELFF. DNA of the CDR3: TGTGCCAGCAGCTTGGCCGCGAACACCGGGGAGCTGTTTTTT. The rearrangement uses TRBV7-7 and TRBJ2-2; no clear D. The CDR3 loop spans 14 amino acids. CDR1 and CDR2 (germline): SSHAT, FNYEAQ (reference sequence). V lost 3 bases, J lost 0 bases, and 5 bases lay in between.

The V gene is TRBV30, the J gene TRBJ1-5; 9 bases line up with TRBD1. V gave up 2 bases and J gave up 6 bases; unmatched junction bases: 5. Germline V gene sequence: CDR1 GTSNPN, CDR2 SVGIG (reference sequence). The CDR3 totals 14 residues. Here the CDR3 reads CAWSWDRVGQPQHF. The DNA for the CDR3 is TGTGCCTGGAGTTGGGACAGGGTGGGTCAGCCCCAGCATTTT.

This rearrangement joins TRBV6-1 to TRBJ2-5; 9 positions match TRBD1. V shed 6 bases and J 5 bases; nucleotides not matched to a gene: 7. Germline assignment: CDR1 MNHNS and CDR2 SASEGT. The CDR3 contains 14 residues. CDR3 DNA sequence: TGTGCCAGCAGCAACAGGGGGCAGAGGGAGACCCAGTACTTC. Encoded protein: CASSNRGQRETQYF.

The chain recombines TRBV28 with TRBJ1-5; 9 bases line up with TRBD1. CDR3 size: 15 residues. Germline loops: CDR1 MDHEN, CDR2 SYDVKM. With V trimmed by 4 bases and J by 7 bases, 8 bases remained unmatched. CDR3 bases: TGTGCCAGCAGTTCAACAGGGGGCGCAGGACAGCCCCAGCATTTT. Translated, it gives CASSSTGGAGQPQHF.

The V call is TRBV9, the J call TRBJ2-3; 8 bases line up with TRBD2. With V trimmed by 2 bases and J by 5 bases, 28 bases remained unmatched. The CDR3 sequence is 22 residues long. Germline V gives CDR1 SGDLS, CDR2 YYNGEE. CDR3 sequence: CASSVGGVGPNQRVGGRDTQYF. The DNA for the CDR3 is TGTGCCAGCAGCGTCGGGGGGGTCGGCCCTAATCAGCGGGTCGGCGGGCGAGATACGCAGTATTTT.

The gene calls are TRBV6-5 and TRBJ2-1; TRBD1 might be the D (6 bases). With 8 bases removed from V and 5 bases from J, the gap between germline ends came to 19 bases. Germline V CDR1 and CDR2: MNHEY, SVGAGI. The CDR3 has 15 amino acids. The DNA of the CDR3 is TGTGCCAGCGGAGACGGGACACCAAATAACAATGAGCAGTTCTTC. Amino acid sequence: CASGDGTPNNNEQFF.

The chain has TRBV6-1 and TRBJ2-1; D might be TRBD2 (6 bases). In germline, CDR1 is MNHNS, CDR2 SASEGT. Trimming removed 0 bases at V and 3 bases at J, with 9 bases between. This CDR3 is 15 amino acids long. The CDR3 coding sequence is TGTGCCAGCAGTGAAGCTGGGACTGGCTACAATGAGCAGTTCTTC. It translates to CASSEAGTGYNEQFF.

This rearrangement joins TRBV15 to TRBJ1-1; 11 nucleotides agree with TRBD1. The CDR3 is made up of 15 amino acids. The V and J ends lost 3 bases and 3 bases, in that order; junction bases with no gene match: 3. CDR1 LNHNV and CDR2 YYDKDF come from the germline V gene (reference sequence). The CDR3 sequence is CATSRRDRGDTEAFF. The CDR3 DNA sequence: TGTGCCACCAGCAGGCGGGACAGGGGGGACACTGAAGCTTTCTTT. Drawing the rest from reference TRBV15 and TRBJ1-1, the complete variable domain is DAMVIQNPRYQVTQFGKPVTLSCSQTLNHNVMYWYQQKSSQAPKLLFHYYDKDFNNEADTPDNFQSRRPNTSFCFLDIRSPGLGDTAMYLCATSRRDRGDTEAFFGQGTRLTVV.

This clone was picked up a small number of times. This chain joins TRBV6-1 and TRBJ1-4; a weak D match, TRBD1 (6 bases). Per germline, CDR1 MNHNS and CDR2 SASEGT. CDR3 length: 15 residues. Between the trimmed V and J ends, which lost 4 bases and 1 base, there was a span of 10 bases. CDR3 sequence (DNA): TGTGCCAGCAGTGGAAACAGGGAAACTAATGAAAAACTGTTTTTT. Translated, it gives CASSGNRETNEKLFF.

V usage is TRBV4-1 and J usage is TRBJ2-7; 7 bases line up with TRBD1. This CDR3 has 15 amino acids. Trimming at V came to 4 bases and at J to 1 base, leaving 7 bases not matched to a gene. Germline CDR1 and CDR2: MGHRA and YSYEKL. CDR3 DNA sequence: TGCGCCAGCAGCCTAGCTACAGGGGCATCCTACGAGCAGTACTTC. Encoded protein: CASSLATGASYEQYF.

V is TRBV19 and J is TRBJ1-5; TRBD1 might be the D (5 bases). CDR1 and CDR2 from the germline V gene are LNHDA and SQIVND (reference sequence). CDR3 length: 15 residues. V was pared by 3 bases and J by 0 bases, with 9 bases between. CDR3 amino acids: CASSMGRNSNQPQHF. The CDR3 DNA is TGTGCCAGTAGTATGGGGCGGAATAGCAATCAGCCCCAGCATTTT.

In the case of this clone: The junction differs from germline at one of its ends, possibly a read error. The chain employs TRBV6-6 and TRBJ1-5; 7 bases match TRBD1. In germline, CDR1 is MNHNY, CDR2 SVGAGI (reference sequence). The CDR3 contains 15 residues. CDR3: CASRRTGNSDQPQHF. CDR3 nucleotide sequence: TGTGCCAGCAGACGGACAGGTAATAGCGATCAGCCCCAGCATTTT.

The chain combines TRBV27 with TRBJ2-7; possibly TRBD2 for D (5 bases). Trimming took 2 bases from V and 5 from J, leaving 13 bases between them. The CDR3 contains 14 residues. Germline loops: CDR1 MNHEY, CDR2 SMNVEV (reference sequence). CDR3 residues: CASSLSGLGNEQYF. CDR3 nucleotides: TGTGCCAGCAGTTTAAGCGGCCTCGGGAACGAGCAGTACTTC.

The chain combines TRBV4-1 with TRBJ2-3, with 10 positions matching TRBD2. Germline V lookup: CDR1 MGHRA, CDR2 YSYEKL. The CDR3 loop spans 15 amino acids. Trimming cost V 2 bases and J 6 bases; bases outside gene matches: 5. The CDR3 nucleotides read TGCGCCAGCAGCCAACTAGCGGGAGTAGCGGATACGCAGTATTTT. It specifies CASSQLAGVADTQYF.

The chain links TRBV2 to TRBJ2-1, with D unresolved. Germline V gene data show CDR1 as SNHLY and CDR2 as FYNNEI. The V end was cut by 3 bases, the J end by 7 bases, with 13 bases between. The CDR3 contains 14 residues. The CDR3: CASSDSAYGNEQFF. CDR3 DNA: TGTGCCAGCAGTGATTCTGCCTACGGTAATGAGCAGTTCTTC.

The chain joins TRBV5-1 to TRBJ2-1; D possibly corresponds to TRBD2 (6 bases). The CDR3 has 12 residues. CDR1 and CDR2 from the germline V gene are SGHRS and YFSETQ. V lost 5 bases to trimming and J lost 15 bases, with 18 bases between them. The CDR3 DNA reads as TGCGCCAGCAGTCTCGGGGAACGGGAGTGGTTCTTC. Amino acid sequence: CASSLGEREWFF.

The chain recombines TRBV20-1 with TRBJ1-1, with D possibly TRBD1 on 5 matching bases. The CDR3 contains 11 residues. The germline V gene encodes CDR1 DFQATT and CDR2 SNEGSKA (reference sequence). The V gene lost 3 bases and the J gene lost 13 bases, with 15 bases spanning the gap. CDR3 in amino acids: CSASDPTQGFF. CDR3 sequence (DNA): TGCAGTGCTAGTGATCCCACCCAGGGTTTCTTT.

V gene TRBV19 combines with J gene TRBJ2-1; TRBD1 aligns across 9 bases. The CDR3 is 14 residues long. The germline V gene encodes CDR1 LNHDA and CDR2 SQIVND (reference sequence). With 5 bases clipped from V and 7 bases from J, the junction kept 6 bases outside the gene matches. CDR3 loop: CASSLVGQGNEQFF. The CDR3 DNA sequence: TGTGCCAGTAGTCTGGTGGGACAGGGAAATGAGCAGTTCTTC.

The rearrangement links TRBV18 to TRBJ2-7; 7 bases are shared with TRBD1. V lost 3 bases, J lost 0 bases, and 5 bases stayed unmatched. The CDR3 is made up of 15 amino acids. Looked up from germline, CDR1 is KGHSH and CDR2 is LQKENI. This CDR3 reads CASSPRTGTSYEQYF. CDR3 nucleotides: TGTGCCAGCTCACCCAGGACAGGAACCTCCTACGAGCAGTACTTC.

This chain uses TRBV27 with TRBJ2-3, with D perhaps matching TRBD2 (5 bases). Trimming cost V 5 bases and J 4 bases, with 25 bases left between them. The germline V gene encodes CDR1 MNHEY and CDR2 SMNVEV (reference sequence). The CDR3 loop spans 18 amino acids. The chain's CDR3 is CASSHTRLSSGGPDTQYF. In nucleotides, the CDR3 is TGTGCCAGCAGTCATACCCGACTTTCCAGCGGTGGCCCAGATACGCAGTATTTT.

The V gene is TRBV19, the J gene TRBJ2-2; weak D call: TRBD2 (6 bases). CDR3 length: 14 amino acids. Germline V gene sequence: CDR1 LNHDA, CDR2 SQIVND (reference sequence). V was trimmed by 8 bases and J by 2 bases, leaving 12 bases between them. The CDR3 nucleotides read TGTGCCAGTCTCCCTAGCGCTAACACCGGGGAGCTGTTTTTT. This sequence encodes CASLPSANTGELFF. The full variable domain, with the rest looked up from reference TRBV19 and TRBJ2-2, is DGGITQSPKYLFRKEGQNVTLSCEQNLNHDAMYWYRQDPGQGLRLIYYSQIVNDFQKGDIAEGYSVSREKKESFPLTVTSAQKNPTAFYLCASLPSANTGELFFGEGSRLTVL.

Note on this clone: An end of the junction differs from the germline gene, which may be a read error. This chain uses TRBV11-2 with TRBJ2-5, with 10 positions matching TRBD2. This CDR3 region has 16 residues. The V gene's germline CDR1 is SGHAT and CDR2 FQNNGV. In nucleotides, the CDR3 is TGTGCCAGCAGCTTCCAGCGGGAGGGAAGTATCAAGACGCAGTACTTC. Translation gives CASSFQREGSIKTQYF.